The 25 T cell receptor beta chains given below trace back to one sample, sequenced in a study of human T cells and chemical hapten exposure. The time point: patch test 1, 2 weeks after DPC sensitization. The treatment here: therapeutic diphenylcyclopropenone sensitization with weekly scalp DPC. MiXCR was run by TCRdb on the RACE reads, yielding one entry per CDR3 protein. The repertoire holds around 380,000 distinct CDR3 sequences, 4.8% seen once, with under 3% in the top ten. The specimen comprised whole blood, sampled in connection with sensitization to the hapten diphenylcyclopropenone (DPC). These receptor sequences come from a woman between 45 and 65 years old with alopecia areata. Some clones in this sample may be carry-over from other donors' samples.

This sequence joins TRBV18 and TRBJ2-4, with D possibly TRBD2 on 6 matching bases. The CDR3 totals 17 residues. The ends were cut back, 1 base at V and 3 bases at J, with 16 bases in the middle. Germline CDR1 is KGHSH and CDR2 is LQKENI. This CDR3 is CASSPLSEGPVKNIQYF. The DNA for the CDR3 is TGTGCCAGCTCACCACTTTCGGAGGGTCCGGTCAAAAACATTCAGTACTTC.

Many counts were recorded for this clonotype. The V gene is TRBV29-1, the J gene TRBJ2-7; TRBD2 aligns across 10 bases. Germline V gene lookup returns CDR1 SQVTM and CDR2 ANQGSEA. The V segment lost 2 bases and the J segment 5 bases; nucleotides outside the gene matches: 9. The CDR3 is 15 residues long. The chain's CDR3 is CSVELPSGRPHEQYF. In DNA form, the CDR3 reads TGCAGCGTTGAATTACCTAGCGGGAGACCCCACGAGCAGTACTTC.

The CDR3 DNA sequence: TGCAGCGTTGTAGCGGGAACCCCTAGGGAGCAGTTCTTC. This sequence encodes CSVVAGTPREQFF. The V call is TRBV29-1, the J call TRBJ2-1, with TRBD2 matching 8 bases. The CDR3 covers 13 residues. Germline CDR1 and CDR2: SQVTM and ANQGSEA. The ends lost 4 bases at V and 10 bases at J; junction bases unmatched: 9.

This clonotype was found a few times. The J gene is TRBJ2-1, the V gene TRBV7-2; unclear D gene. V shed 2 bases and J shed 2 bases, with 19 bases lying between them. Germline loops: CDR1 SGHTA, CDR2 FQGNSA. The CDR3 spans 18 residues. In DNA, the CDR3 is TGTGCCAGCAGCTTAAGAGTCGATTTGAAAATGACCTACAATGAGCAGTTCTTC. It translates to CASSLRVDLKMTYNEQFF.

This chain joins TRBV11-2 and TRBJ1-2, with D perhaps matching TRBD1 (6 bases). The V gene lost 4 bases and the J gene lost 8 bases, with 20 bases spanning the gap. The CDR3 has 15 residues. Germline CDR1 is SGHAT and CDR2 is FQNNGV. DNA of the CDR3: TGTGCCAGCAGCTCCATACAGGGACTAGGGCTAGGCTACACCTTC. Translation: CASSSIQGLGLGYTF.

This clonotype has at least ten counts. The rearrangement links TRBV29-1 to TRBJ2-3; possibly TRBD2 for D (7 bases). CDR1 and CDR2 from the germline V gene are SQVTM and ANQGSEA. V was clipped by 6 bases and J by 2 bases, with 12 bases between them. The length of the CDR3 is 13 residues. The CDR3 spells CSVGGQVTDTQYF. CDR3 DNA sequence: TGCAGCGTGGGGGGGCAGGTCACAGATACGCAGTATTTT.

This clonotype has only a few counts. The chain is built from TRBV28 and TRBJ2-3; TRBD1 matches at 10 bases. The CDR3 totals 16 residues. Germline CDR1 is MDHEN and CDR2 is SYDVKM. The V gene end was trimmed by 4 bases and the J gene end by 0 bases; junction bases not matched to a gene: 4. The CDR3, as DNA: TGTGCCAGCAGTTCCCGGGACAGGGGTAGCACAGATACGCAGTATTTT. It yields the protein CASSSRDRGSTDTQYF.

This clonotype was observed at least ten times. The chain recombines TRBV4-1 with TRBJ1-5; D gene unclear. The CDR3 consists of 13 residues. Germline CDR1 reads MGHRA; CDR2 reads YSYEKL. Trimming removed 0 bases from V and 5 bases from J, with 5 bases in between. CDR3 in DNA: TGCGCCAGCAGCCAAGAAGTACATCAGCCCCAGCATTTT. Its protein is CASSQEVHQPQHF.

This clonotype was found many times. The chain joins TRBV4-1 to TRBJ2-7; D ambiguous. Trimming left V 5 bases short and J 2 bases short, with 16 bases between. The CDR3 contains 15 residues. The V gene's germline CDR1 is MGHRA and CDR2 YSYEKL. As DNA, the CDR3 is TGCGCCAGCAGCACACCGAGGACCCCCCCCTACGAGCAGTACTTC. Protein sequence: CASSTPRTPPYEQYF.

V gene TRBV29-1 combines with J gene TRBJ2-1, with 7 bases matching TRBD1. This CDR3 has 12 residues. Looked up from germline, CDR1 is SQVTM and CDR2 is ANQGSEA. The J segment lost 7 bases and the V segment lost 4 bases, leaving 4 bases of the junction unmatched. The CDR3 sequence: CSVAYRGNEQFF. DNA for the CDR3: TGCAGCGTTGCCTACAGGGGTAATGAGCAGTTCTTC.

This clonotype was seen at least ten times. The chain joins TRBV21-1 to TRBJ2-2. TRBV21-1 is reported as a pseudogene. CDR3 length: 14 residues. In DNA, the CDR3 is TGTGCCATCTCGGGCAGGGCGTACACCGGGGAGCTGTTTTTT. It codes for CAISGRAYTGELFF.

There are many counts of this clonotype. The chain joins TRBV7-2 to TRBJ1-3; tentatively, D is TRBD1 (5 bases). The length of the CDR3 is 15 residues. The V and J ends lost 5 bases and 1 base respectively, with 12 bases between them. Looked up from germline, CDR1 is SGHTA and CDR2 is FQGNSA. The CDR3 here is CASSLSGHSGNTIYF. Here the CDR3 DNA reads TGTGCCAGCAGCCTGTCCGGACATTCTGGAAACACCATATATTTT.

This clonotype has at least ten counts. V usage is TRBV5-1 and J usage is TRBJ1-1; 8 bases fit TRBD1. The ends lost 4 bases at V and 2 bases at J; junction bases unmatched: 10. CDR1 SGHRS and CDR2 YFSETQ come from the germline V gene. CDR3 length equals 16 residues. CDR3 DNA sequence: TGCGCCAGCAGCCTGGGACAGGTTTTACTAAACACTGAAGCTTTCTTT. Translating it yields CASSLGQVLLNTEAFF.

Ten or more counts support this clonotype. The chain carries TRBV6-6 and TRBJ2-3; D remains ambiguous. V was clipped by 3 bases and J by 5 bases, with 6 bases between them. This CDR3 is 12 amino acids long. In germline, CDR1 is MNHNY, CDR2 SVGAGI (reference sequence). The CDR3 DNA reads TGTGCCAGCAGTTATGGTAGAGATACGCAGTATTTT. It specifies CASSYGRDTQYF.

This clonotype showed up many times. The rearrangement joins TRBV5-6 to TRBJ1-2; tentatively, D is TRBD1 (5 bases). The V end was cut by 4 bases, the J end by 8 bases, with 15 bases between. The CDR3 spans 13 residues. Per germline, CDR1 SGHDT and CDR2 YYEEEE. The CDR3 bases are TGTGCCAGCAGCCCTGGACGGAGGGACGGCTACACCTTC. It specifies CASSPGRRDGYTF.

This clonotype showed up just a few times. This chain connects TRBV12-3 or TRBV12-4 to TRBJ2-3; D is perhaps TRBD1 (6 bases). The V gene lost 3 bases and the J gene lost 2 bases, with 12 bases spanning the gap. The CDR3 is 15 residues long. CDR3 protein: CASSLAQGHTDTQYF. The CDR3 bases are TGTGCCAGCAGTTTGGCTCAGGGGCACACAGATACGCAGTATTTT.

This clonotype was observed at least ten times. J is TRBJ1-1 and V is TRBV4-3, with D possibly TRBD1 on 5 matching bases. Germline V gives CDR1 LGHNA, CDR2 YSLEER. Trimming removed 2 bases at V and 1 base at J, with 8 bases between. CDR3 length equals 14 residues. The CDR3 DNA sequence: TGCGCCAGCAGCCAAAATACAGGGAACACTGAAGCTTTCTTT. This gives the protein CASSQNTGNTEAFF.

The V gene is TRBV28, the J gene TRBJ2-3, with 7 positions matching TRBD2. The germline V gene encodes CDR1 MDHEN and CDR2 SYDVKM. The CDR3 length is 15 residues. The V gene end was trimmed by 8 bases and the J gene end by 5 bases; junction bases not matched to a gene: 13. The CDR3 nucleotides read TGTGCCAGCCGGGAGGACGGGAGGAGTCGAGATACGCAGTATTTT. It is translated as CASREDGRSRDTQYF.

A few counts support this clonotype. The chain combines TRBV6-2 or TRBV6-3 with TRBJ2-3; the match to TRBD1 covers 7 bases. With 8 bases clipped from V and 2 bases from J, the junction kept 13 bases outside the gene matches. Germline CDR1 reads MNHEY; CDR2 reads SVGEGT. The CDR3 consists of 16 residues. The CDR3 reads CASPPLRDRPTDTQYF. In DNA form, the CDR3 reads TGTGCCAGCCCGCCCTTAAGGGACAGACCCACAGATACGCAGTATTTT.

This clonotype has a handful of counts. The CDR3: CASSYGTINEQFF. The CDR3 DNA reads TGTGCCAGCAGTTACGGGACGATCAATGAGCAGTTCTTC. The rearrangement links TRBV6-2 or TRBV6-3 to TRBJ2-1; D tentatively fits TRBD1 or TRBD2 (5 bases each). The CDR3 consists of 13 residues. Germline CDR1 reads MNHEY; CDR2 reads SVGEGT. V was clipped by 2 bases and J by 6 bases, with 8 bases between them.

This clonotype was seen many times. The genes are TRBV7-2 and TRBJ1-2; tentatively, D is TRBD1 (6 bases). V was clipped by 5 bases and J by 4 bases, with 17 bases between them. Per the germline V gene, CDR1 is SGHTA and CDR2 is FQGNSA. The CDR3 spans 15 residues. This CDR3 reads CASSPQRGGFYGYTF. As DNA, the CDR3 is TGTGCCAGCAGCCCTCAGAGGGGGGGCTTCTATGGCTACACCTTC.

The chain uses TRBV5-6 and TRBJ2-7, with D perhaps TRBD1 (6 bases). V lost 2 bases, J lost 5 bases, and 14 bases lay in between. CDR1 is SGHDT, CDR2 YYEEEE, per germline. The CDR3 loop spans 14 amino acids. As DNA, the CDR3 is TGTGCCAGCAGCTTTCGAAACAGGGTCGACGAGCAGTACTTC. Its protein product is CASSFRNRVDEQYF. Drawing the rest from reference TRBV5-6 and TRBJ2-7, the complete variable domain is DAGVTQSPTHLIKTRGQQVTLRCSPKSGHDTVSWYQQALGQGPQFIFQYYEEEERQRGNFPDRFSGHQFPNYSSELNVNALLLGDSALYLCASSFRNRVDEQYFGPGTRLTVT.

The gene calls are TRBV20-1 and TRBJ2-3, with 8 bases aligning to TRBD2. The V gene end was trimmed by 0 bases and the J gene end by 14 bases; junction bases not matched to a gene: 10. The CDR3 is 13 amino acids. Germline lookup yields CDR1 DFQATT and CDR2 SNEGSKA (reference sequence). The CDR3 spells CSARDSLAGGWYF. The CDR3 nucleotides read TGCAGTGCTAGAGATTCGCTAGCGGGCGGCTGGTATTTT.

V usage is TRBV27 and J usage is TRBJ1-6, with D perhaps matching TRBD1 (5 bases). The CDR3 extends over 15 amino acids. CDR1 and CDR2 (germline): MNHEY, SMNVEV (reference sequence). Trimming pared 4 bases from V and 6 bases from J, leaving 13 bases between. The CDR3: CASSSHRSGNSPLHF. Here the CDR3 DNA reads TGTGCCAGCAGTTCCCACAGGAGTGGTAATTCACCCCTCCACTTT.

In this sample, this clonotype turned up a few times. The chain couples TRBV5-1 to TRBJ1-6; TRBD1 is a possible D gene (5 bases). The CDR3 covers 14 residues. The germline CDR1 and CDR2 sequences are SGHRS and YFSETQ. V was pared by 7 bases and J by 8 bases, with 16 bases between. CDR3 residues: CASAQFGADSPLHF. The DNA for the CDR3 is TGCGCCAGCGCCCAGTTCGGGGCTGATTCACCCCTCCACTTT.